A selection of T cell receptor beta chains follows, all from one sample in a study of shared clonotypes between healthy human individuals. Data came from immunoSEQ multiplex PCR; TCRdb stores just in-frame clones and leaves some out. The table includes about 2.1 million clones, about 94% detected once. Sequencing input: naive CD8+ T cells from PBMCs. The receptors were gathered from a young man in good health. Some clones in this sample may be carry-over from other donors' samples. CDR3s include the opening cysteine and the closing phenylalanine or tryptophan. The order of the fields is D gene, J gene, V gene, clone size, CDR3 DNA, CDR3 protein. A D gene is named only where the DNA matches it firmly. Clone size, where shown, is once, few, many, or a class for clones that have expanded.

d_call: NA; j_call: TRBJ1-4; v_call: TRBV19; clone_size: NA; cdr3_nt: TGTGCCAGTAGGTTGGTCGAAAAACTGTTTTTT; cdr3_aa: CASRLVEKLFF
d_call: TRBD1; j_call: TRBJ1-4; v_call: TRBV9; clone_size: NA; cdr3_nt: TGTGCCAGCAGCGTGGGACAGGTCTTTAGTAATGAAAAACTGTTTTTT; cdr3_aa: CASSVGQVFSNEKLFF
d_call: NA; j_call: TRBJ2-5; v_call: TRBV7-8; clone_size: NA; cdr3_nt: TGTGCCAGCAGCTTAGGGGCAGGGAATTGGGAGACCCAGTACTTC; cdr3_aa: CASSLGAGNWETQYF
d_call: NA; j_call: TRBJ1-2; v_call: TRBV28; clone_size: NA; cdr3_nt: TGTGCCAGCAGCCTCGATAACTATGGCTACACCTTC; cdr3_aa: CASSLDNYGYTF
d_call: NA; j_call: TRBJ2-5; v_call: TRBV10-3; clone_size: once; cdr3_nt: TGTGCCACCCGAGAGGAAACCAAGGAGACCCAGTACTTC; cdr3_aa: CATREETKETQYF
d_call: NA; j_call: TRBJ1-5; v_call: TRBV12-5; clone_size: NA; cdr3_nt: TGTGCTAGTGGTTATACCATCGGATCGCCCCAGCATTTT; cdr3_aa: CASGYTIGSPQHF
d_call: TRBD2; j_call: TRBJ2-2; v_call: TRBV28; clone_size: NA; cdr3_nt: TGTGCCAGCAGGTTACTAGCGGGAGTGCTCGGGGAGCTGTTTTTT; cdr3_aa: CASRLLAGVLGELFF
d_call: NA; j_call: TRBJ2-1; v_call: TRBV27; clone_size: NA; cdr3_nt: TGTGCCAGCAGCCCCGGGACTGGGGGGAATGAGCAGTTCTTC; cdr3_aa: CASSPGTGGNEQFF
d_call: NA; j_call: TRBJ1-2; v_call: TRBV6-5; clone_size: NA; cdr3_nt: TGTGCCAGCAGTTACTCGAATGGCTATGGCTACACCTTC; cdr3_aa: CASSYSNGYGYTF
d_call: NA; j_call: TRBJ2-7; v_call: TRBV15; clone_size: NA; cdr3_nt: TGTGCCACCAGCAGACCTTTCCTCCAGGGTAAGGAGAACGAGCAGTACTTC; cdr3_aa: CATSRPFLQGKENEQYF
d_call: NA; j_call: TRBJ2-7; v_call: TRBV5-5; clone_size: NA; cdr3_nt: TGTGCCAGCAGCTGGGTTGGGGGCTCCCACGAGCAGTACTTC; cdr3_aa: CASSWVGGSHEQYF
d_call: TRBD2; j_call: TRBJ2-1; v_call: TRBV4-3; clone_size: once; cdr3_nt: TGCGCCAGCAGCCAACGAACCGGGACTAGCGGGAGCTCCTACAATGAGCAGTTCTTC; cdr3_aa: CASSQRTGTSGSSYNEQFF
d_call: NA; j_call: TRBJ2-7; v_call: TRBV28; clone_size: few; cdr3_nt: TGTGCCAGCAGCGTGGGCTACGAGCAGTACTTC; cdr3_aa: CASSVGYEQYF
d_call: NA; j_call: TRBJ2-4; v_call: TRBV7-8; clone_size: NA; cdr3_nt: TGTGCCAGCAGCTCCCCCCCCCTGACACTAGCCAAAAACATTCAGTACTTC; cdr3_aa: CASSSPPLTLAKNIQYF
d_call: TRBD2; j_call: TRBJ2-3; v_call: TRBV30; clone_size: NA; cdr3_nt: TGTGCCTGGAGTGTACTCGGACTAGCGGGAGATACGCAGTATTTT; cdr3_aa: CAWSVLGLAGDTQYF
d_call: NA; j_call: TRBJ1-1; v_call: TRBV27; clone_size: NA; cdr3_nt: TGTGCCAGCCTTCGAGGGGCTGAAGCTTTCTTT; cdr3_aa: CASLRGAEAFF
d_call: NA; j_call: TRBJ1-5; v_call: TRBV13; clone_size: NA; cdr3_nt: TGTGCCAGCACGGAGGGTCGGGGCAATCAGCCCCAGCATTTT; cdr3_aa: CASTEGRGNQPQHF